This T cell receptor beta chain was recovered during a study of shared T cell receptors in the human thymus. This clone occurred once. TCRdb's table, derived via immunoSEQ multiplex PCR, lists solely in-frame clones and lacks some. Altogether about 400,000 clones are present, 85% to 95% being singletons, with the ten largest covering 0.015% to 0.02%. The V gene end was trimmed by 7 bases and the J gene end by 6 bases; junction bases not matched to a gene: 13. CDR3 length: 16 amino acids. CDR1 and CDR2 from the germline V gene are SGHRS and YFSETQ. The rearrangement uses TRBV5-1 and TRBJ2-3; 11 bases align to TRBD2. This receptor was obtained from a human donor. Material for sequencing was thymocytes. Here the CDR3 reads CASGPGLAALWDTQYF. The CDR3 DNA is TGCGCCAGCGGACCGGGACTAGCGGCTTTATGGGATACGCAGTATTTT.